In this sample, the clone carrying this TCR beta chain turned up many times. Amplification of TCR beta CDR3 regions was performed using RNA transcripts as template. Carried out on the TCR CDR3, a first-round RT-PCR used the HTBI primer set. TCRdb fed the multiplex PCR reads into MiXCR, producing one record per CDR3 protein. In the table there are about 480,000 distinct CDR3 sequences, around an eighth of which are singletons. The source of the sample is a study of T cells in Graves' hyperthyroidism and ophthalmopathy. PBMCs were derived from about 10 ml fresh peripheral blood. J lost 3 bases, V lost 5 bases, and 9 bases had no gene match. Germline CDR1 reads SEHNR; CDR2 reads FQNEAQ (reference sequence). This CDR3 is 17 amino acids long.

The sequenced material came from blood. This chain joins TRBV7-9 and TRBJ2-3; 12 bases fit TRBD2. The source of this sequence is a young woman with Graves' hyperthyroidism. The CDR3 nucleotides are TGTGCCAGCAGCCCGGGACTTGGACTAGCGGGAACAGATACGCAGTATTTT. It yields the protein CASSPGLGLAGTDTQYF.